This T cell receptor beta chain was documented in a study of T cell responses to AZD1222 COVID-19 vaccine. Findings of the study overall: Recipients of AZD1222 seropositive at baseline numbered only 5 or 6. The study found Spike-specific TCR breadth and depth rose after two AZD1222 doses. Targeting of unmutated variant regions was reportedly seen in nearly half of spike-specific TCRs.

Data came from immunoSEQ multiplex PCR; TCRdb stores just in-frame clones and leaves some out. This sample has about 82,000 clones, with around nine tenths found just once. The CDR3 is 15 residues long. CDR1 is SGHTS and CDR2 is YDEGEE in the germline V gene. Unmatched junction bases numbered 5, after V lost 3 bases and J lost 2 bases. A remark on this clone: Its target is unknown.

This TCR was sampled from an adult in good health. The sequencing used peripheral blood, collected on day 0 of AZD1222 vaccination. The rearrangement joins TRBV5-8 to TRBJ1-5; 7 nucleotides match TRBD1. CDR3: CASSSPDRGNQPQHF. In DNA form, the CDR3 reads TGTGCCAGCAGCTCCCCCGACAGGGGCAATCAGCCCCAGCATTTT.